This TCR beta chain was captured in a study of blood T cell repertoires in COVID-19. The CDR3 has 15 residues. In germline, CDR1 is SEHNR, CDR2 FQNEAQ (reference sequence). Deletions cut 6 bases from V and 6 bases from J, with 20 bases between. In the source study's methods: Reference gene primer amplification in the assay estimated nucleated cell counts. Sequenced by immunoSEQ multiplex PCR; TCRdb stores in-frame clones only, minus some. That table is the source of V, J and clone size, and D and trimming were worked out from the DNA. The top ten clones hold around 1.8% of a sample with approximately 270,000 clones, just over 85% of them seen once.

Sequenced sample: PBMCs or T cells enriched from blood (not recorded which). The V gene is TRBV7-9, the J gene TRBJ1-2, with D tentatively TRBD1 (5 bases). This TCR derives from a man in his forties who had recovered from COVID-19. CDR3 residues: CASSRTREPHNGYTF. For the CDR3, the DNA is TGTGCCAGCAGTCGGACAAGGGAACCCCACAATGGCTACACCTTC.